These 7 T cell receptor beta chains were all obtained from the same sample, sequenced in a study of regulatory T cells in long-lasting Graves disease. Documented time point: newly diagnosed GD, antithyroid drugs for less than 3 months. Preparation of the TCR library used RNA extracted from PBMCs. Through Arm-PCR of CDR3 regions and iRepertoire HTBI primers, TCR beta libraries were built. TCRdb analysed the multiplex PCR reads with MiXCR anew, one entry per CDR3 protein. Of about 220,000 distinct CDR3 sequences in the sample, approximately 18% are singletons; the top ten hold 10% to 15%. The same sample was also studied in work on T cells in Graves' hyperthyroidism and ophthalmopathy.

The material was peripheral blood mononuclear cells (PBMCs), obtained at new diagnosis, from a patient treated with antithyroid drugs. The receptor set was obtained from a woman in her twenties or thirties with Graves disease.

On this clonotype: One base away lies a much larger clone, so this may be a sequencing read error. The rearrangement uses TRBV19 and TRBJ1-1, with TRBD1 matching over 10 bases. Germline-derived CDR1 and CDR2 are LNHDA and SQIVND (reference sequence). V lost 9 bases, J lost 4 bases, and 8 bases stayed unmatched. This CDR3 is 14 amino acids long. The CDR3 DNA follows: TGTGCCAGCAGCCCCCGGACAGGGGGCACTGAAGCTTTCTTT. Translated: CASSPRTGGTEAFF.

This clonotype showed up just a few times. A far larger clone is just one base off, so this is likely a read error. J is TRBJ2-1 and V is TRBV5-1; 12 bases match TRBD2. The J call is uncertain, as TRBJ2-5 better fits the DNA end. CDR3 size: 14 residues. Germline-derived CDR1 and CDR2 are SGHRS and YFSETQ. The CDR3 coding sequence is TGCGCCAGCAGCTTGACTAGCGGGAGGCAGATCCAGTACTTC. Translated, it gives CASSLTSGRQIQYF.

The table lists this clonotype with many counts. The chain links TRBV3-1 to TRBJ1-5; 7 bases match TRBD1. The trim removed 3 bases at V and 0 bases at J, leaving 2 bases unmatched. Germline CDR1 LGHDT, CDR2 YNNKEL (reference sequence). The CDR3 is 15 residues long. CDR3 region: CASSQGQLSNQPQHF. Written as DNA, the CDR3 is TGTGCCAGCAGCCAGGGACAGCTTAGCAATCAGCCCCAGCATTTT.

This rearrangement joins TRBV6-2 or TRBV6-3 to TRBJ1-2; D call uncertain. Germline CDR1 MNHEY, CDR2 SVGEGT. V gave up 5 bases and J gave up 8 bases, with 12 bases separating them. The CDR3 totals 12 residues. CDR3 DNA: TGTGCCAGCAGTGGGCCCGGGGTGGGCTACACCTTC. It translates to CASSGPGVGYTF.

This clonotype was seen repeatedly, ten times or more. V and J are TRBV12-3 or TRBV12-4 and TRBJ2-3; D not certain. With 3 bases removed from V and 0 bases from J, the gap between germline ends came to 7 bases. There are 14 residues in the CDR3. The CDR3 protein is CASSFMGSTDTQYF. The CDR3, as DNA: TGTGCCAGCAGTTTTATGGGTAGCACAGATACGCAGTATTTT.

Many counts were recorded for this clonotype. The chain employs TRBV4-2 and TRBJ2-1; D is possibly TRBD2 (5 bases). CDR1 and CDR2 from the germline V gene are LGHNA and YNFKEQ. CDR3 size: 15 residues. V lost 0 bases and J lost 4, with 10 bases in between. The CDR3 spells CASSQEEVSYNEQFF. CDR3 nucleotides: TGTGCCAGCAGCCAAGAGGAGGTGTCGTACAATGAGCAGTTCTTC.

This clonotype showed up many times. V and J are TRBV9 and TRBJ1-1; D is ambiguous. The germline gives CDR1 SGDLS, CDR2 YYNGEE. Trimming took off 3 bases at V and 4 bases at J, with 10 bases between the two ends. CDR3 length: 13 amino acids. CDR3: CASSAFDGTEAFF. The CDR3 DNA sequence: TGTGCCAGCAGCGCCTTCGACGGCACTGAAGCTTTCTTT.